This TCR beta chain was identified in a study of blood T cells in healthy people across ages. For the second PCR, which ran for 7 to 11 cycles, a sample-barcoded 5' primer and a J-beta primer mix were used. One entry per CDR3 protein results from TCRdb running MiXCR on the 5' RACE reads. Of 1.5 million or so distinct CDR3 sequences listed, 42% are singletons. The CDR3 runs 14 residues. In germline, CDR1 is DFQATT, CDR2 SNEGSKA (reference sequence). V was cut by 1 base and J by 1 base, with 11 bases left in between. This clonotype was found many times. The V and J genes are TRBV20-1 and TRBJ2-7; unclear D gene. The clonotype was recovered from a woman younger than 35 in good health. Input material: blood. CDR3 residues: CSARVQGRSYEQYF. CDR3 nucleotides: TGCAGTGCTAGAGTCCAAGGCAGGTCCTACGAGCAGTACTTC.